The sequence of this TCR beta chain was determined in a study of early T cells in non-severe SARS-CoV-2 infection (dated by TCRdb to the early 2020s). For the wider study: Because TCR sequencing relied on bulk RNA taken from unsorted whole blood, pairing of alpha and beta chains was not possible.

With regard to this clonotype: The target of this receptor is not known. No per-base quality is available; no much larger clone lies one base away.

Results and caveats for the whole study, not just this receptor: VDJdb matching was skewed toward anti-spike CD8 responses and likely underestimated virus-specific expansions, missing private and CD4 specificities.

The method behind the library was 5' RACE. The reads were generated on a NextSeq 500. In the TCR library protocol, unique molecular identifiers were attached to individual cDNA molecules to correct for PCR bias and sequencing error. Both TCR alpha and beta chains were sequenced, and tight co-correlation was observed between alpha and beta sequence abundances in each sample. The authors' analysis ran thus. Decombinator V4 was used to annotate TCR sequences for V gene, J gene and CDR3. TCRs were defined as expanded if a significant change between any two time points was detected under a Poisson model with p below 0.0001. Abundances of TCRs were expressed as counts per million after normalisation to the total number of TCRs sequenced in each sample. A search of VDJdb, accessed on 1 November 2021, was run for TCRs annotated to CMV, EBV and SARS-CoV-2, with TCRs annotated for multiple antigens excluded. The raw public reads went through TCRdb reprocessing: fastp at Q25, MiXCR clone calling, in-frame beta chains kept. Each record represents a unique CDR3 protein, reported with the most common genes and DNA among its rows. The V and J calls were determined by TCRdb, not by the authors. For this sample the table gives approximately 71,000 distinct CDR3 sequences, of which approximately 11% were detected only once. 6.4% of the sample is taken by the ten largest.

Set within a cohort of healthcare workers in London, UK, this nested case-control study involved weekly PCR testing of nasopharyngeal swabs along with blood sampling. Healthcare workers were recruited during the week of the UK lockdown, between 23 and 31 March 2020, and followed weekly for up to 16 weeks. The sequence was collected from an adult who was a healthcare worker with PCR-confirmed SARS-CoV-2 infection or an uninfected control (not recorded which). The sequenced sample was whole blood.

In nucleotides, the sequence is TGTGCCAGCAGTGAACTCACAGGGGGCTGGGACGAGCAGTACTTC. It translates to CASSELTGGWDEQYF. The chain employs TRBV6-1 and TRBJ2-7; 9 central nucleotides agree with TRBD1. CDR3 length: 15 amino acids, cysteine to phenylalanine. Only CDR3 DNA remains: 45 bases, in frame from the first base. CDR1 and CDR2 are read off the germline V gene as MNHNS and SASEGT. V is trimmed back by 2 bases and J by 5 bases, and the junction contains 7 bases that no gene match accounts for.